This T cell receptor (beta chain) derives from a study of blood T cells in healthy people across ages. Study-wide points: Unsorted PBMCs prevented conclusive naive versus antigen-experienced comparison.

Combining a sample-barcoded 5' primer with a J-beta primer mix, a second PCR ran for roughly 7 to 11 cycles. Sequencing of every sample gave 2.5 million or more CDR3-containing paired-end reads. One entry per CDR3 protein, called by TCRdb with MiXCR from the 5' RACE reads. This sample has roughly 1,800,000 distinct CDR3 sequences, with about 50% found just once. Deletions cut 1 base from V and 7 bases from J, with 4 bases between. This CDR3 contains 11 residues. The V gene's germline CDR1 is MGHDK and CDR2 SYGVNS. With regard to this clonotype: Its antigen remains unknown.

Samples each had at least 6 micrograms of total RNA extracted. The sample taken for sequencing was blood. This receptor was taken from a woman aged 40 to 49 in good health. The rearrangement joins TRBV25-1 to TRBJ2-5, with D hard to call. DNA for the CDR3: TGTGCCAGCAGTGAATCCCGGACCCAGTACTTC. Encoded protein: CASSESRTQYF.